This is a list of T cell receptor beta chains from one sample in a study of blood T cell repertoires in COVID-19. The data were produced by immunoSEQ multiplex PCR, yet TCRdb's version contains in-frame clones alone and is incomplete. This table has almost 250,000 clones, about 89% appearing once. Input material: peripheral blood. Every receptor here comes from a woman aged 55 to 70 who had recovered from COVID-19. Each CDR3 is given with its conserved first and last residue.

J,V,CDR3
TRBJ2-7,TRBV7-6,CASSLGTGAAEQYF
TRBJ2-1,TRBV11-3,CASKSGGSEQFF
TRBJ2-7,TRBV9,CASSALMAGDEQYF
TRBJ2-7,TRBV6-6,CASSTAGATKSEQYF
TRBJ1-5,TRBV18,CASSRSGLNQPQHF
TRBJ1-2,TRBV5-1,CASSLVPGPQGGGYTF
TRBJ2-7,TRBV2,CASSPDTYENYEQYF
TRBJ2-7,TRBV7-2,CASRPPDRVSEQYF
TRBJ2-4,TRBV21-1,CASSKALGQGGMVKNIQYF
TRBJ2-3,TRBV28,CASSLGISGGYPSTDTQYF
TRBJ2-6,TRBV4-2,CASSRFRDRETGANVLTF
TRBJ2-1,TRBV20-1,CSASGGGLRSSYNEQFF
TRBJ2-3,TRBV18,CASSPQSTDTQYF
TRBJ1-5,TRBV10-2,CASSSAGGNQPQHF
TRBJ1-2,TRBV19,CASSIGIATVGGYTF
TRBJ1-3,TRBV28,CASSRGRDRPSGGNTIYF
TRBJ2-7,TRBV7-9,CASSWSSYEQYF
TRBJ2-7,TRBV18,CASSPRRAVENEQYF
TRBJ2-7,TRBV7-3,CASSTYGGSYEQYF
TRBJ2-3,TRBV11-3,CASSLGRSTDTQYF
TRBJ1-5,TRBV6-6,CASSYGPTGGNQPQHF
TRBJ1-3,TRBV9,CASSVGSSGNTIYF
TRBJ2-3,TRBV11-3,CASSLTGERPDTQYF
TRBJ2-1,TRBV19,CASSISNNEQFF
TRBJ1-2,TRBV7-2,CASSLNSRGVGYTF
TRBJ2-5,TRBV11-1,CASSLEGVQYF
TRBJ2-2,TRBV7-9,CASSLARTGELFF
TRBJ2-1,TRBV7-2,CASSSTRLNNEQFF